This is a list of T cell receptor beta chains from one sample in a study of blood T cells in healthy people across ages. TCRdb reprocessed the 5' RACE reads via MiXCR and lists one record per CDR3 protein. Found here are some 1.1 million distinct CDR3 sequences, around two fifths of them singletons; the top ten hold roughly 14%. The source material was blood. The receptors derive from a man younger than 35 in good health. Each CDR3 is given with its conserved first and last residue. D genes are given only for firm matches. Only part of the rows carry a size: once, few, many, or a class if the clone is expanded.

cdr3_nt cdr3_aa clone_size v_call d_call j_call
TGTGCCACCAGTGACCGGACAGGGTGGACAGATACGCAGTATTTT CATSDRTGWTDTQYF - TRBV24-1 TRBD1 TRBJ2-3
TGTGCCAGCCAACTGGACAGAAACACTGAAGCTTTCTTT CASQLDRNTEAFF - TRBV7-3 - TRBJ1-1
TGCAGCGCAGGACGGACAGGGAGCGAGCAGTACTTC CSAGRTGSEQYF few TRBV29-1 TRBD1 TRBJ2-7
TGTGCCAGCAGCCAAGAGAGGGCAGAATACAATGAGCAGTTCTTC CASSQERAEYNEQFF - TRBV3-1 - TRBJ2-1
TGCAGTGCCACAGGGAGGGTCCCACAAGAGACCCAGTACTTC CSATGRVPQETQYF - TRBV20-1 - TRBJ2-5
TGTGCCAGCAGTGTTATCGGCACCGGGGAGCTGTTTTTT CASSVIGTGELFF few TRBV12-3/TRBV12-4 - TRBJ2-2
TGTGCCAGCAACCGACAGTGGGCCTCTAGCACAGATACGCAGTATTTT CASNRQWASSTDTQYF - TRBV2 - TRBJ2-3
TGTGCCATCAGTACAGGGGGAAGAACTGAAGCTTTCTTT CAISTGGRTEAFF - TRBV10-3 TRBD1 TRBJ1-1
TGTGCCAGACGGGGGGGTGACTATGGCTACACCTTC CARRGGDYGYTF few TRBV6-5 - TRBJ1-2
TGTGCCTGCAGAAACGACAGGGGCAAGAGCTCCTACAATGAGCAGTACTTC CACRNDRGKSSYNEQYF - TRBV2 TRBD1 TRBJ2-7
TGTGCCAGCAGCTCCGTACGATCAGATACGCAGTATTTT CASSSVRSDTQYF - TRBV7-2 - TRBJ2-3
TGTGCCAGCAGTTACTCCCGGACAGGGGGTGACTATGGCTACACCTTC CASSYSRTGGDYGYTF - TRBV6-5 TRBD1 TRBJ1-2
TGTGCCAGCATCCCGGGCCTCCTAAACTATGGCTACACCTTC CASIPGLLNYGYTF - TRBV12-3/TRBV12-4 - TRBJ1-2